The 7 T cell receptor beta chains presented below share a single source sample, sequenced in a study of blood T cell repertoires in COVID-19. TCRdb's table, derived via immunoSEQ multiplex PCR, lists solely in-frame clones and lacks some. Among a few hundred thousand clones listed, around four fifths were seen once. Sequences were obtained from peripheral blood. These receptor sequences come from a woman between 50 and 59 years old with active or convalescent COVID-19.

This rearrangement joins TRBV2 to TRBJ2-7; 10 bases agree with TRBD1. After removal of 9 bases from V and 3 bases from J, the junction contained 2 bases not matched to a gene. The V gene's germline CDR1 is SNHLY and CDR2 FYNNEI. The CDR3 has 12 residues. The CDR3 region is CARGQGSYEQYF. CDR3 sequence (DNA): TGTGCCAGGGGACAGGGGAGCTACGAGCAGTACTTC.

V usage is TRBV29-1 and J usage is TRBJ2-1; 7 positions agree with TRBD2. With V trimmed by 6 bases and J by 8 bases, 13 bases remained unmatched. Germline lookup yields CDR1 SQVTM and CDR2 ANQGSEA. The CDR3 is 14 amino acids. This CDR3 is CSVELAEEGDEQFF. The CDR3 DNA sequence: TGCAGCGTGGAGCTAGCGGAAGAAGGCGATGAGCAGTTCTTC.

The chain recombines TRBV28 with TRBJ1-5; TRBD1 aligns across 7 bases. The CDR3 has 12 amino acids. V dropped 10 bases and J dropped 6; count of bases not matched to a gene: 6. CDR1 and CDR2 from the germline V gene are MDHEN and SYDVKM. The CDR3 is CATVQGSQPQHF. In DNA form, the CDR3 reads TGTGCCACCGTACAGGGGAGTCAGCCCCAGCATTTT.

The chain couples TRBV5-8 to TRBJ2-5; 10 bases align to TRBD2. Germline V gene lookup returns CDR1 SGHTS and CDR2 YDEGEE. The CDR3 is 15 residues long. V lost 1 base, J lost 3 bases, and 3 bases stayed unmatched. As DNA, the CDR3 is TGTGCCAGCAGCTTGCTAGCGGGAGCGGAAGAGACCCAGTACTTC. Amino acids: CASSLLAGAEETQYF.

The chain recombines TRBV28 with TRBJ2-2, with 8 bases lining up with TRBD2. From germline, CDR1 is MDHEN and CDR2 SYDVKM. V trimming: 7 bases; J trimming: 6 bases; junction bases outside the gene matches: 10. The CDR3 totals 15 residues. The CDR3, as DNA: TGTGCCAGCACCTTAGCGGGATTCAGTCCCGGGGAGCTGTTTTTT. Amino acids: CASTLAGFSPGELFF. The entire variable domain, with the rest obtained from reference TRBV28 and TRBJ2-2, is as follows: DVKVTQSSRYLVKRTGEKVFLECVQDMDHENMFWYRQDPGLGLRLIYFSYDVKMKEKGDIPEGYSVSREKKERFSLILESASTNQTSMYLCASTLAGFSPGELFFGEGSRLTVL.

V is TRBV7-9 and J is TRBJ2-2; TRBD1 matches at 8 bases. The V gene end was trimmed by 3 bases and the J gene end by 5 bases; junction bases not matched to a gene: 11. The CDR3 length is 17 residues. In germline, CDR1 is SEHNR, CDR2 FQNEAQ (reference sequence). CDR3 protein: CASSLGEDRARTGELFF. DNA for the CDR3: TGTGCCAGCAGCTTGGGCGAGGACAGGGCCAGAACCGGGGAGCTGTTTTTT.

The rearrangement links TRBV7-8 to TRBJ2-3; D perhaps matches TRBD1 (5 bases). CDR1 and CDR2 from the germline V gene are SGHVS and FQNEAQ. The CDR3 has 18 amino acids. The ends were cut back, 4 bases at V and 2 bases at J, with 22 bases in the middle. The CDR3 here is CASSSLGGAWPSTDTQYF. In DNA form, the CDR3 reads TGTGCCAGCAGCTCCTTAGGTGGGGCTTGGCCATCCACAGATACGCAGTATTTT. The full variable domain, with the rest looked up from reference TRBV7-8 and TRBJ2-3, is GAGVSQSPRYKVAKRGQDVALRCDPISGHVSLFWYQQALGQGPEFLTYFQNEAQLDKSGLPSDRFFAERPEGSVSTLKIQRTQQEDSAVYLCASSSLGGAWPSTDTQYFGPGTRLTVL.